The 18 T cell receptor beta chains below were found in one sample sequenced in a study of memory CD4+ T cells and cytomegalovirus serostatus. The sort gate was single viable CD3+CD4+CD8-CD45RO+ cells for memory CD4+ T cells. Clones were read by immunoSEQ multiplex PCR, and TCRdb kept only the in-frame ones, dropping some. The table includes 48,000 or so clones, around 78% detected once. The sample comprised memory CD4+ T cells from blood. The receptors were sampled from an adult in good health and CMV-seronegative.

V usage is TRBV14 and J usage is TRBJ1-2; D gene uncertain. The CDR3 covers 13 residues. Germline assignment: CDR1 SGHDN and CDR2 FVKESK. V lost 4 bases and J 5 bases, leaving 11 bases between the germline ends. The CDR3 loop reads CASSLDLNYGYTF. CDR3 coding DNA: TGTGCCAGCAGCCTGGACCTGAATTATGGCTACACCTTC.

The chain combines TRBV5-4 with TRBJ2-5, with TRBD1 identical over 7 bases. Germline values: CDR1 SGHNT, CDR2 YYREEE (reference sequence). The CDR3 length is 15 residues. J lost 3 bases, V lost 0 bases, and 5 bases had no gene match. CDR3 protein: CASSLGKGGKETQYF. The CDR3 DNA sequence: TGTGCCAGCAGCTTGGGGAAAGGGGGCAAAGAGACCCAGTACTTC.

The V gene is TRBV27, the J gene TRBJ2-3; D assignment may be TRBD1 or TRBD2 (5 bases each). V was pared by 4 bases and J by 1 base, with 18 bases between. The CDR3 totals 17 residues. Germline V gene sequence: CDR1 MNHEY, CDR2 SMNVEV (reference sequence). Here the CDR3 reads CASSSLEGRLRTDTQYF. CDR3 sequence (DNA): TGTGCCAGCAGTTCCCTCGAGGGGCGACTGCGCACAGATACGCAGTATTTT.

Only one count was recorded for this clone. The J gene is TRBJ2-3, the V gene TRBV5-1; possibly TRBD1 or TRBD2 for D (6 bases each). The CDR3 loop spans 14 amino acids. From germline, CDR1 is SGHRS and CDR2 YFSETQ. Trimming removed 5 bases at V and 0 bases at J, with 10 bases between. CDR3 sequence: CASRRDTSTDTQYF. CDR3 DNA: TGCGCCAGCAGGCGGGACACTAGCACAGATACGCAGTATTTT. Full variable domain (outside the CDR3, taken from reference TRBV5-1 and TRBJ2-3): KAGVTQTPRYLIKTRGQQVTLSCSPISGHRSVSWYQQTPGQGLQFLFEYFSETQRNKGNFPGRFSGRQFSNSRSEMNVSTLELGDSALYLCASRRDTSTDTQYFGPGTRLTVL.

The chain uses TRBV15 and TRBJ1-4; D is possibly TRBD1 (6 bases). Germline V gene sequence: CDR1 LNHNV, CDR2 YYDKDF (reference sequence). Trimming cost V 2 bases and J 8 bases, with 27 bases left between them. The CDR3 extends over 19 amino acids. The CDR3 nucleotides read TGTGCCACCAGCAGATGGATTTATTCGGGGCAGGGGAATCGGGAAAAACTGTTTTTT. Amino acids: CATSRWIYSGQGNREKLFF.

The chain links TRBV5-6 to TRBJ1-2; D remains ambiguous. The germline V and J ends were trimmed by 1 base and 5 bases, with 18 bases remaining between them. The CDR3 sequence is 16 residues long. Germline CDR1 SGHDT, CDR2 YYEEEE. This CDR3 is CASSLNVGAHRYGYTF. The CDR3 DNA follows: TGTGCCAGCAGCTTGAATGTCGGCGCGCATCGGTATGGCTACACCTTC.

The chain uses TRBV2 and TRBJ1-2, with D hard to call. The CDR3 consists of 12 residues. The germline V gene has CDR1 SNHLY and CDR2 FYNNEI. Trimming shortened V by 6 bases and J by 1 base, and 6 bases separated the two germline ends. CDR3 in amino acids: CASSPNNYGYTF. CDR3 sequence (DNA): TGTGCCAGCAGCCCAAATAACTATGGCTACACCTTC.

The DNA for the CDR3 is TGTGCCAGCAGTCGGGATAGCGGGAGTGGCTACGAGCAGTACTTC. It codes for CASSRDSGSGYEQYF. The chain is built from TRBV11-2 and TRBJ2-7; 9 bases align to TRBD2. V dropped 6 bases and J dropped 3; count of bases not matched to a gene: 9. Germline CDR1 reads SGHAT; CDR2 reads FQNNGV. This CDR3 is 15 amino acids long.

V usage is TRBV2 and J usage is TRBJ1-1; D is perhaps TRBD1 (6 bases). Trimming took 8 bases from V and 2 from J, leaving 12 bases between them. Germline loops: CDR1 SNHLY, CDR2 FYNNEI. CDR3 size: 13 residues. DNA for the CDR3: TGTGCCAGCGGGGACACGGTAAACACTGAAGCTTTCTTT. As protein: CASGDTVNTEAFF.

This sequence joins TRBV13 and TRBJ1-2; TRBD1 might be the D (5 bases). Per germline, CDR1 PRHDT and CDR2 FYEKMQ (reference sequence). V lost 2 bases and J 8 bases, leaving 15 bases between the germline ends. There are 14 residues in the CDR3. The CDR3 nucleotides are TGTGCCAGCAGCTTAAAGGGGACTAGGGGCGGCTACACCTTC. It yields the protein CASSLKGTRGGYTF.

The chain is built from TRBV10-3 and TRBJ1-2; a possible D gene is TRBD1 (5 bases). The germline V and J ends were trimmed by 4 bases and 4 bases, with 19 bases remaining between them. This CDR3 spans 16 amino acids. The germline V gene has CDR1 ENHRY and CDR2 SYGVKD. The CDR3 DNA follows: TGTGCCATCAGTGGATCTACCCCAGGGTCTCTCTATGGCTACACCTTC. This encodes CAISGSTPGSLYGYTF.

The chain combines TRBV6-5 with TRBJ1-1; 10 nucleotides agree with TRBD1. The germline gives CDR1 MNHEY, CDR2 SVGAGI. V gave up 11 bases and J gave up 4 bases; unmatched junction bases: 7. CDR3 size: 13 residues. CDR3 amino acids: CAASGDRGTEAFF. The CDR3 bases are TGTGCCGCTTCTGGGGACAGGGGCACTGAAGCTTTCTTT.

The V gene is TRBV11-2, the J gene TRBJ2-5; 11 bases are a match to TRBD2. Germline CDR1 reads SGHAT; CDR2 reads FQNNGV. After removal of 4 bases from V and 5 bases from J, the junction contained 6 bases not matched to a gene. The CDR3 extends over 15 amino acids. CDR3 nucleotides: TGTGCCAGCAGCTCCCTAGCGGGAGGTTATGAGACCCAGTACTTC. This codes for CASSSLAGGYETQYF.

The V call is TRBV11-2, the J call TRBJ2-1; 15 bases are shared with TRBD2. This CDR3 is 17 amino acids long. CDR1 and CDR2 (germline): SGHAT, FQNNGV. The V segment lost 5 bases and the J segment 9 bases; nucleotides outside the gene matches: 11. The CDR3 nucleotides read TGTGCCAGCAGCCTACGACCCGGGACTAGCGGGGGGAGTGAGCAGTTCTTC. Translating gives CASSLRPGTSGGSEQFF.

As for this clone: Germline and junction disagree at one end, which may indicate a read error. The chain has TRBV6-4 and TRBJ1-1; 7 bases fit TRBD1. CDR3 length: 11 residues. Germline CDR1 MRHNA, CDR2 SNTAGT. In nucleotides, the CDR3 is TGCCCGGGGACAGCGAACACTGAAGCTTTCTTT. Amino acids: CPGTANTEAFF.

This rearrangement joins TRBV7-2 to TRBJ2-7; a weak D match, TRBD1 (6 bases). CDR1 is SGHTA and CDR2 is FQGNSA in the germline V gene. V was trimmed by 3 bases and J by 0 bases, leaving 9 bases between them. The CDR3 sequence is 14 residues long. The CDR3 is CASSFADSSYEQYF. For the CDR3, the DNA is TGTGCCAGCAGCTTCGCGGACAGCTCCTACGAGCAGTACTTC. Supplemented by reference TRBV7-2 and TRBJ2-7, the full variable domain reads GAGVSQSPSNKVTEKGKDVELRCDPISGHTALYWYRQSLGQGLEFLIYFQGNSAPDKSGLPSDRFSAERTGGSVSTLTIQRTQQEDSAVYLCASSFADSSYEQYFGPGTRLTVT.

In this sample, this clone turned up a few times. This chain links TRBV27 with TRBJ1-5; no clear D gene. V dropped 2 bases and J dropped 7 bases, with 12 bases sitting between them. This CDR3 spans 14 amino acids. Germline loops: CDR1 MNHEY, CDR2 SMNVEV (reference sequence). CDR3 sequence: CASSLLGFGQPQHF. The CDR3, as DNA: TGTGCCAGCAGTTTACTAGGGTTTGGCCAGCCCCAGCATTTT.

The V call is TRBV5-4, the J call TRBJ1-2; D might be TRBD1 (5 bases). The CDR3 totals 14 residues. Germline assignment: CDR1 SGHNT and CDR2 YYREEE (reference sequence). V was trimmed by 4 bases and J by 0 bases, leaving 10 bases between them. DNA of the CDR3: TGTGCCAGCAGCGGAGGGACGGCTAACTATGGCTACACCTTC. Its protein is CASSGGTANYGYTF. The full variable domain, its missing parts supplied by reference TRBV5-4 and TRBJ1-2, is ETGVTQSPTHLIKTRGQQVTLRCSSQSGHNTVSWYQQALGQGPQFIFQYYREEENGRGNFPPRFSGLQFPNYSSELNVNALELDDSALYLCASSGGTANYGYTFGSGTRLTVV.